This record concerns one TCR beta chain sequence. Regarding time point: patch test 1, 2 weeks after DPC sensitization. Noted treatment: therapeutic diphenylcyclopropenone sensitization with weekly scalp DPC. The data belong to a study of human T cells and chemical hapten exposure. Study background: DPC 0.01% went on the upper back by patch test, with reading at 6 days.

The CDR3 totals 14 residues. V gave up 9 bases and J gave up 6 bases, with 21 bases separating them. Germline CDR1 and CDR2: WNHNN and SYGVQD (reference sequence). One entry per CDR3 protein results from TCRdb running MiXCR on the RACE reads. This sample has 95,000 to 150,000 distinct CDR3 sequences; roughly 13% occur once, and the top ten carry less than 0.95%. This TCR was sampled from a man younger than 35 with alopecia areata. Some clones in this sample may be carry-over from other donors' samples. This sample comprised whole blood, obtained in connection with sensitization to the hapten diphenylcyclopropenone (DPC). The gene calls are TRBV10-1 and TRBJ2-7; TRBD1 is a possible D gene (6 bases). The CDR3 is CASQQGRVLSEQYF. CDR3 coding DNA: TGCGCCAGTCAACAGGGTCGAGTCCTAAGCGAGCAGTACTTC.